Listed below are T cell receptor beta chains from one sample, sequenced in a study of blood T cell repertoires in COVID-19. Using immunoSEQ multiplex PCR, the repertoire was profiled, and TCRdb retains in-frame clones only, with some absent. The table records 150,000 to 200,000 clones, 65% to 85% of them present only once. Sequenced material: peripheral blood. The receptors were gathered from a man in his 60s with active or convalescent COVID-19. Each CDR3 is given with its conserved first and last residue. Fields, in order: V gene, J gene, D gene, clone size, CDR3 protein, CDR3 DNA. A D gene is named only where the DNA matches it firmly. Clone size is given for some rows only: seen once, a few or many times, or a class if the clone is expanded.

v_call: TRBV10-3; j_call: TRBJ1-2; d_call: .; clone_size: .; cdr3_aa: CAISFRDTGPDGYTF; cdr3_nt: TGTGCCATCAGCTTCCGGGACACAGGACCCGATGGCTACACCTTC
v_call: TRBV6-5; j_call: TRBJ1-1; d_call: .; clone_size: .; cdr3_aa: CASRAGSGTEAFF; cdr3_nt: TGTGCCAGCAGAGCAGGGTCGGGCACTGAAGCTTTCTTT
v_call: TRBV3-1/TRBV3-2; j_call: TRBJ1-5; d_call: .; clone_size: .; cdr3_aa: CASSQDGAANQPQHF; cdr3_nt: TGTGCCAGCAGCCAAGATGGGGCAGCAAATCAGCCCCAGCATTTT
v_call: TRBV28; j_call: TRBJ1-1; d_call: .; clone_size: .; cdr3_aa: CASSTSHTEAFF; cdr3_nt: TGTGCCAGCAGTACTTCTCACACTGAAGCTTTCTTT
v_call: TRBV7-7; j_call: TRBJ1-3; d_call: .; clone_size: .; cdr3_aa: CASSTGAGNTIYF; cdr3_nt: TGTGCCAGCTCGACAGGAGCTGGAAACACCATATATTTT
v_call: TRBV5-1; j_call: TRBJ1-1; d_call: .; clone_size: .; cdr3_aa: CASRSDRNTEAFF; cdr3_nt: TGCGCCAGCAGATCGGACAGGAACACTGAAGCTTTCTTT
v_call: TRBV18; j_call: TRBJ2-7; d_call: TRBD1; clone_size: .; cdr3_aa: CASSPDRGFGEQYF; cdr3_nt: TGTGCCAGCTCACCGGACAGGGGTTTTGGCGAGCAGTACTTC
v_call: TRBV7-9; j_call: TRBJ2-7; d_call: TRBD1; clone_size: few; cdr3_aa: CASSFPLRTGTYEQYF; cdr3_nt: TGTGCCAGCAGCTTTCCACTTAGGACAGGGACCTACGAGCAGTACTTC
v_call: TRBV4-1; j_call: TRBJ1-1; d_call: .; clone_size: .; cdr3_aa: CASSQTVVDSEAFF; cdr3_nt: TGCGCCAGCAGCCAAACCGTCGTAGACAGTGAAGCTTTCTTT
v_call: TRBV3-1/TRBV3-2; j_call: TRBJ2-7; d_call: TRBD2; clone_size: .; cdr3_aa: CASSQGGGIHTYEQYF; cdr3_nt: TGTGCCAGCAGCCAAGGGGGGGGGATTCATACCTACGAGCAGTACTTC
v_call: TRBV5-4; j_call: TRBJ2-1; d_call: .; clone_size: many; cdr3_aa: CASSFDSYNEQFF; cdr3_nt: TGTGCCAGCAGCTTCGACAGCTACAATGAGCAGTTCTTC
v_call: TRBV15; j_call: TRBJ2-3; d_call: .; clone_size: once; cdr3_aa: CATRSGLDTQYF; cdr3_nt: TGTGCCACCAGAAGCGGACTTGATACGCAGTATTTT
v_call: TRBV6-5; j_call: TRBJ1-1; d_call: .; clone_size: once; cdr3_aa: CASSSPRDYGNTEAFF; cdr3_nt: TGTGCCAGCAGTTCCCCCCGGGATTACGGGAACACTGAAGCTTTCTTT
v_call: TRBV5-6; j_call: TRBJ1-6; d_call: TRBD1; clone_size: .; cdr3_aa: CASSPLGQGNNSPLHF; cdr3_nt: TGTGCCAGCAGCCCCCTCGGACAGGGGAATAATTCACCCCTCCACTTT
v_call: TRBV27; j_call: TRBJ2-2; d_call: .; clone_size: .; cdr3_aa: CASSLGEATGELFF; cdr3_nt: TGTGCCAGCAGTTTGGGGGAGGCCACCGGGGAGCTGTTTTTT
v_call: TRBV4-1; j_call: TRBJ2-7; d_call: .; clone_size: .; cdr3_aa: CASSRQSDRGRIYEQYF; cdr3_nt: TGCGCCAGCAGTCGACAATCCGATAGGGGCAGGATCTACGAGCAGTACTTC
v_call: TRBV5-8; j_call: TRBJ1-1; d_call: .; clone_size: .; cdr3_aa: CASSSPPGQAYRNTEAFF; cdr3_nt: TGTGCCAGCAGCTCCCCCCCGGGACAAGCCTATAGGAACACTGAAGCTTTCTTT
v_call: TRBV18; j_call: TRBJ1-1; d_call: .; clone_size: few; cdr3_aa: CASSPAAASKDTEAFF; cdr3_nt: TGTGCCAGCTCACCAGCGGCCGCATCAAAGGACACTGAAGCTTTCTTT
v_call: TRBV24-1; j_call: TRBJ2-5; d_call: .; clone_size: .; cdr3_aa: CATSDAPTGASETQYF; cdr3_nt: TGTGCCACCAGTGATGCCCCGACAGGCGCATCAGAGACCCAGTACTTC
v_call: TRBV11-3; j_call: TRBJ2-2; d_call: TRBD1; clone_size: .; cdr3_aa: CASSGQGAPGELFF; cdr3_nt: TGTGCCAGCAGCGGACAGGGGGCGCCCGGGGAGCTGTTTTTT
v_call: TRBV6-5; j_call: TRBJ1-5; d_call: .; clone_size: .; cdr3_aa: CASRDESNQPQHF; cdr3_nt: TGTGCCAGCAGAGATGAGAGCAATCAGCCCCAGCATTTT
v_call: TRBV19; j_call: TRBJ1-2; d_call: .; clone_size: .; cdr3_aa: CASSIVGQPANYGYTF; cdr3_nt: TGTGCCAGTAGTATAGTGGGGCAGCCTGCTAACTATGGCTACACCTTC
v_call: TRBV5-1; j_call: TRBJ2-1; d_call: TRBD2; clone_size: once; cdr3_aa: CASSPGLAGAYNEQFF; cdr3_nt: TGCGCCAGCAGCCCTGGGCTAGCGGGGGCCTACAATGAGCAGTTCTTC
v_call: TRBV4-1; j_call: TRBJ1-5; d_call: .; clone_size: .; cdr3_aa: CASSQDPGINQPQHF; cdr3_nt: TGCGCCAGCAGCCAAGATCCGGGAATTAATCAGCCCCAGCATTTT